This passage covers 22 T cell receptor beta chains from one sample sequenced in a study of T-cell memory formation after mild COVID-19. Using its own MiXCR run on the 5' RACE reads, TCRdb lists one record per CDR3 protein. This sample yields 250,000 or so distinct CDR3 sequences, of which roughly 10% are seen a single time; 20% to 25% belongs to the top ten. The sample was PBMCs or a T cell subset sorted from them (not recorded which). These receptors were taken from a young man who had mild COVID-19 (a few samples of this study predate the infection). Cell type and time point are not known.

This rearrangement joins TRBV7-9 to TRBJ2-1; TRBD2 agrees at 9 bases. V trimming: 5 bases; J trimming: 2 bases; junction bases outside the gene matches: 10. Germline V gene lookup returns CDR1 SEHNR and CDR2 FQNEAQ (reference sequence). The CDR3 length is 17 residues. Here the CDR3 reads CASSPYSLAGAYNEQFF. The CDR3 DNA reads as TGTGCCAGCAGCCCCTATTCGTTAGCGGGGGCCTACAATGAGCAGTTCTTC.

J is TRBJ2-7 and V is TRBV7-2; D gene unclear. CDR1 SGHTA and CDR2 FQGNSA come from the germline V gene. The V end was cut by 3 bases, the J end by 6 bases, with 9 bases between. This CDR3 is 12 amino acids long. CDR3 in DNA: TGTGCCAGCAGCTTTGTTGCAGCCGAGCAGTACTTC. Residues: CASSFVAAEQYF. The complete variable domain, with remaining parts taken from reference TRBV7-2 and TRBJ2-7, reads GAGVSQSPSNKVTEKGKDVELRCDPISGHTALYWYRQSLGQGLEFLIYFQGNSAPDKSGLPSDRFSAERTGGSVSTLTIQRTQQEDSAVYLCASSFVAAEQYFGPGTRLTVT.

This clonotype was seen only a few times. The chain combines TRBV12-3 or TRBV12-4 with TRBJ2-5; 8 nucleotides match TRBD2. This CDR3 region has 17 residues. The V and J ends lost 8 bases and 5 bases, in that order; junction bases with no gene match: 19. The CDR3 nucleotides are TGTGCCAGCCCCGCCCCGTTAGTAGCGGGGTCCCGGGAGACCCAGTACTTC. Its protein product is CASPAPLVAGSRETQYF.

The gene calls are TRBV5-1 and TRBJ2-1, with TRBD2 matching over 7 bases. Germline CDR1 is SGHRS and CDR2 is YFSETQ. The CDR3 runs to 16 residues. V was pared by 0 bases and J by 1 base, with 4 bases of the junction left unmatched. The CDR3 nucleotides read TGCGCCAGCAGCTTGGGGACCGGGAGGTCCTACAATGAGCAGTTCTTC. Protein sequence: CASSLGTGRSYNEQFF.

The chain recombines TRBV10-3 with TRBJ2-4; TRBD2 matches at 13 bases. The CDR3 is 16 residues long. CDR1 ENHRY and CDR2 SYGVKD come from the germline V gene. V trimming: 5 bases; J trimming: 8 bases; junction bases outside the gene matches: 9. The CDR3 nucleotides are TGTGCCATCAGTTTAAGACTAGCGGGGGGCCGGGACATTCAGTACTTC. Translation: CAISLRLAGGRDIQYF.

This rearrangement joins TRBV2 to TRBJ1-5; 10 positions match TRBD1. This CDR3 has 16 amino acids. V was clipped by 1 base and J by 5 bases; unmatched bases: 5. Germline V CDR1 and CDR2: SNHLY, FYNNEI. The CDR3 region has the DNA TGTGCCAGCAGTGAAGGGTGGGACAGGGGACATCAGCCCCAGCATTTT. This sequence encodes CASSEGWDRGHQPQHF.

This clonotype was seen a handful of times. The rearrangement joins TRBV18 to TRBJ2-3; no reliable D call. Trimming cost V 0 bases and J 2 bases, with 12 bases left between them. The CDR3 runs 16 residues. Germline CDR1 reads KGHSH; CDR2 reads LQKENI. For the CDR3, the DNA is TGTGCCAGCTCACCACCCTCCGGACGGATCACAGATACGCAGTATTTT. Translating gives CASSPPSGRITDTQYF. The full variable domain, its missing parts supplied by reference TRBV18 and TRBJ2-3, is NAGVMQNPRHLVRRRGQEARLRCSPMKGHSHVYWYRQLPEEGLKFMVYLQKENIIDESGMPKERFSAEFPKEGPSILRIQQVVRGDSAAYFCASSPPSGRITDTQYFGPGTRLTVL.

The chain combines TRBV6-5 with TRBJ2-7; 9 bases fit TRBD2. Looked up from germline, CDR1 is MNHEY and CDR2 is SVGAGI. The CDR3 sequence is 17 residues long. V was clipped by 6 bases and J by 0 bases; unmatched bases: 12. The chain's CDR3 is CASRPKWGLANSYEQYF. The DNA of the CDR3 is TGTGCCAGCAGACCGAAATGGGGACTAGCCAACTCCTACGAGCAGTACTTC.

This clonotype came up a few times. CDR3 amino acids: CASSFMGRDYGYTF. DNA of the CDR3: TGTGCCAGCAGTTTTATGGGCAGGGACTATGGCTACACCTTC. The chain employs TRBV12-3 or TRBV12-4 and TRBJ1-2, with D perhaps TRBD1 (5 bases). The V gene lost 3 bases and the J gene lost 3 bases, with 11 bases spanning the gap. The CDR3 length is 14 residues.

The CDR3 DNA reads TGTGCCAGCAGCGTAGGTGTAGAGGGGCAAGAGACCCAGTACTTC. This codes for CASSVGVEGQETQYF. The chain recombines TRBV9 with TRBJ2-5; D possibly matches TRBD1 or TRBD2 (5 bases each). The CDR3 extends over 15 amino acids. Trimming removed 0 bases at V and 2 bases at J, with 11 bases between. Germline assignment: CDR1 SGDLS and CDR2 YYNGEE. Based on the CDR3 plus reference TRBV9 and TRBJ2-5, the full variable domain is DSGVTQTPKHLITATGQRVTLRCSPRSGDLSVYWYQQSLDQGLQFLIQYYNGEERAKGNILERFSAQQFPDLHSELNLSSLELGDSALYFCASSVGVEGQETQYFGPGTRLLVL.

The gene calls are TRBV4-3 and TRBJ2-1; TRBD2 agrees at 7 bases. With 4 bases clipped from V and 5 bases from J, the junction kept 8 bases outside the gene matches. The germline V gene has CDR1 LGHNA and CDR2 YSLEER. This CDR3 is 15 amino acids long. The CDR3 spells CASSPDWTRDNEQFF. CDR3 bases: TGCGCCAGCAGCCCCGACTGGACTAGGGACAATGAGCAGTTCTTC.

The V call is TRBV7-3, the J call TRBJ2-5; no clear D gene. The V gene's germline CDR1 is SGHTA and CDR2 FQGTGA. The CDR3 has 11 amino acids. Trimming removed 8 bases from V and 2 bases from J, with 6 bases in between. CDR3 in amino acids: CASLRQETQYF. For the CDR3, the DNA is TGTGCCAGCCTCCGTCAAGAGACCCAGTACTTC.

The V and J genes are TRBV9 and TRBJ2-2, with D uncertain. Germline values: CDR1 SGDLS, CDR2 YYNGEE. This CDR3 has 13 residues. Trimming took off 0 bases at V and 7 bases at J, with 7 bases between the two ends. CDR3 protein: CASSVGVYGELFF. DNA of the CDR3: TGTGCCAGCAGCGTAGGGGTGTACGGGGAGCTGTTTTTT.

This clonotype was recorded a few times. J is TRBJ2-5 and V is TRBV6-1; D may be TRBD1 (6 bases). Germline loops: CDR1 MNHNS, CDR2 SASEGT. Deletions cut 6 bases from V and 5 bases from J, with 13 bases between. This CDR3 comprises 13 residues. This CDR3 reads CASSRDNAETQYF. The CDR3 DNA reads TGTGCCAGCAGCAGGGACAATGCGGAGACCCAGTACTTC.

V and J are TRBV4-2 and TRBJ2-1; the match to TRBD2 covers 12 bases. The germline V gene has CDR1 LGHNA and CDR2 YNFKEQ. J was trimmed by 2 bases and V by 0 bases; bases with no gene match: 5. The CDR3 has 18 residues. CDR3 protein: CASSQDPRLAGAYNEQFF. For the CDR3, the DNA is TGTGCCAGCAGCCAAGATCCCAGACTAGCGGGGGCCTACAATGAGCAGTTCTTC.

This clonotype was recorded a few times. The CDR3 sequence: CARDRAWGYTF. CDR3 in DNA: TGTGCCAGGGACAGAGCATGGGGCTACACCTTC. The V call is TRBV19, the J call TRBJ1-2, with D perhaps matching TRBD1 (6 bases). The CDR3 has 11 residues. V was cut by 9 bases and J by 8 bases, with 13 bases left in between. Germline V gene sequence: CDR1 LNHDA, CDR2 SQIVND (reference sequence).

The chain couples TRBV12-3 or TRBV12-4 to TRBJ2-7; 9 nucleotides align to TRBD1. This CDR3 region has 15 residues. V lost 5 bases and J lost 5; bases outside the gene matches: 10. DNA of the CDR3: TGTGCCAGCAGTCAACAGGGGGCGATGGGGCACGAGCAGTACTTC. Protein product: CASSQQGAMGHEQYF.

This clonotype appeared a few times. V usage is TRBV11-2 and J usage is TRBJ2-3; possible D gene TRBD1, 5 bases. Germline V gene data show CDR1 as SGHAT and CDR2 as FQNNGV. CDR3 length: 15 amino acids. V shed 0 bases and J shed 4 bases, with 11 bases lying between them. The CDR3: CASSLDGWGADTQYF. The CDR3 bases are TGTGCCAGCAGCTTAGACGGTTGGGGCGCAGATACGCAGTATTTT.

This clonotype was seen a few times. The chain carries TRBV7-2 and TRBJ1-3; a weak D match, TRBD1 (6 bases). Trimming cost V 1 base and J 0 bases, with 13 bases left between them. Germline V lookup: CDR1 SGHTA, CDR2 FQGNSA. The CDR3 spans 17 residues. CDR3 coding DNA: TGTGCCAGCAGCTTAGTGGGGGGGCCTAGCTCTGGAAACACCATATATTTT. Protein sequence: CASSLVGGPSSGNTIYF.

This sequence joins TRBV7-9 and TRBJ1-1; D unclear. This CDR3 comprises 12 residues. Looked up from germline, CDR1 is SEHNR and CDR2 is FQNEAQ (reference sequence). V lost 5 bases and J 10 bases, leaving 14 bases between the germline ends. CDR3 sequence: CASSRGDSAAFF. CDR3 nucleotides: TGTGCCAGCAGCCGAGGTGATTCTGCAGCTTTCTTT.

This clonotype came up a few times. The chain is built from TRBV7-7 and TRBJ2-7; maybe TRBD1 (5 bases). The CDR3 length is 12 residues. Germline V lookup: CDR1 SSHAT, CDR2 FNYEAQ (reference sequence). For the CDR3, the DNA is TGTGCTAGCAGCTCCCAGGGCTACGAGCAGTACGTC. Translating it yields CASSSQGYEQYV.

The chain employs TRBV5-4 and TRBJ2-1, with D perhaps assigned TRBD1 or TRBD2 (6 bases each). V was shortened by 0 bases and J by 5 bases, with 12 bases between the two germline ends. Germline CDR1 is SGHNT and CDR2 is YYREEE (reference sequence). The CDR3 runs to 15 residues. For the CDR3, the DNA is TGTGCCAGCAGCTTGGATGGGGGGCCCCACAATGAGCAGTTCTTC. The encoded protein is CASSLDGGPHNEQFF.